The sequence of this T cell receptor beta chain was determined in a study of cytomegalovirus exposure and HLA in healthy donors. General study results and limits: Follow-up analysis later connected one missense variant in DCLRE1C with trimming of TCR beta V- and J-genes. Across donors, presence/absence analyses took sequencing depth to be roughly uniform.

For this clone: Its cognate antigen is unknown.

The germline CDR1 and CDR2 sequences are MDHEN and SYDVKM. The junction had 7 bases not matched to a gene; V was cut back by 6 bases and J by 4 bases. The CDR3 extends over 15 amino acids. The PCR contained 60 Vbeta and 13 Jbeta primers. Method: immunoSEQ multiplex PCR; TCRdb's copy keeps in-frame clones and lacks some. The top ten hold roughly 2.9% of the sample, which has about 170,000 clones, 62% seen once. V is TRBV28 and J is TRBJ2-4, with 9 bases aligning to TRBD1. The receptor was derived from a man in his forties in good health and CMV-seronegative. Sequencing was performed on PBMCs. The CDR3 DNA reads as TGTGCCAGCAGCCCGGGACAGGGTGGAAAAAACATTCAGTACTTC. Its protein is CASSPGQGGKNIQYF. Combining the CDR3 with reference TRBV28 and TRBJ2-4 gives the whole variable domain DVKVTQSSRYLVKRTGEKVFLECVQDMDHENMFWYRQDPGLGLRLIYFSYDVKMKEKGDIPEGYSVSREKKERFSLILESASTNQTSMYLCASSPGQGGKNIQYFGAGTRLSVL.